The 7 T cell receptor beta chains below come from one sample, sequenced in a study of T cell changes during pregnancy in multiple sclerosis. Generated by immunoSEQ multiplex PCR, the TCRdb table keeps only in-frame clones and is missing some. The sample lists tens of thousands of clones, just over 90% occurring once. The specimen comprised CD4+ T cells from peripheral blood mononuclear cells, sampled before pregnancy. These receptors were collected from a female donor with multiple sclerosis, enrolled in a pregnancy study.

As to this clone: Other DNA sequences in the same sample also yield this CDR3. CDR3 amino acids: CASSQDGDRGPYSNQPQHF. The DNA of the CDR3 is TGCGCCAGCAGCCAAGATGGGGACAGGGGCCCTTATAGCAATCAGCCCCAGCATTTT. The chain employs TRBV4-1 and TRBJ1-5; TRBD1 agrees at 10 bases. The junction had 8 bases not matched to a gene; V was cut back by 0 bases and J by 0 bases. Per germline, CDR1 MGHRA and CDR2 YSYEKL. The CDR3 loop spans 19 amino acids.

This rearrangement joins TRBV27 to TRBJ1-5; D ambiguous. This CDR3 is built from 14 residues. The germline V gene encodes CDR1 MNHEY and CDR2 SMNVEV (reference sequence). V was pared by 7 bases and J by 5 bases, with 15 bases between. The CDR3 loop is CASNPRPSYQPQHF. DNA for the CDR3: TGTGCCAGCAATCCGCGGCCATCTTATCAGCCCCAGCATTTT.

The V gene is TRBV5-6, the J gene TRBJ1-5; D gene unclear. Germline assignment: CDR1 SGHDT and CDR2 YYEEEE. The CDR3 loop spans 14 amino acids. Between the trimmed V and J ends, which lost 0 bases and 4 bases, there was a span of 8 bases. The CDR3 DNA sequence: TGTGCCAGCAGCTTGGAACAGAGTAATCAGCCCCAGCATTTT. It yields the protein CASSLEQSNQPQHF.

The gene calls are TRBV29-1 and TRBJ2-2; the match to TRBD1 covers 9 bases. The CDR3 length is 13 residues. Germline lookup yields CDR1 SQVTM and CDR2 ANQGSEA. V trimming: 8 bases; J trimming: 5 bases; junction bases outside the gene matches: 6. As DNA, the CDR3 is TGCAGCACTAGGACAGGGGAAACCGGGGAGCTGTTTTTT. Its translation: CSTRTGETGELFF.

This clone was seen just once. This chain uses TRBV19 with TRBJ1-2; TRBD1 agrees at 10 bases. CDR1 is LNHDA, CDR2 SQIVND, per germline (reference sequence). With 6 bases clipped from V and 3 bases from J, the junction kept 7 bases outside the gene matches. The CDR3 totals 15 residues. As DNA, the CDR3 is TGTGCCAGTAGACCACCGACAGGGGGCTACTATGGCTACACCTTC. Protein product: CASRPPTGGYYGYTF.

CDR3 nucleotides: TGTGCCAGCAGTTTACAGGGGACCAACTACGAGCAGTACTTC. Amino acid sequence: CASSLQGTNYEQYF. The chain links TRBV6-5 to TRBJ2-7, with 7 bases identical to TRBD1. V was clipped by 4 bases and J by 3 bases; unmatched bases: 6. CDR3 length equals 14 residues. Germline assignment: CDR1 MNHEY and CDR2 SVGAGI.

V and J are TRBV5-1 and TRBJ2-3; 11 bases are shared with TRBD2. This CDR3 contains 16 residues. Germline V gives CDR1 SGHRS, CDR2 YFSETQ. After removal of 0 bases from V and 6 bases from J, the junction contained 6 bases not matched to a gene. CDR3 residues: CASSLGGTSGLDTQYF. The CDR3 nucleotides read TGCGCCAGCAGCTTGGGGGGGACTAGCGGTTTGGATACGCAGTATTTT.